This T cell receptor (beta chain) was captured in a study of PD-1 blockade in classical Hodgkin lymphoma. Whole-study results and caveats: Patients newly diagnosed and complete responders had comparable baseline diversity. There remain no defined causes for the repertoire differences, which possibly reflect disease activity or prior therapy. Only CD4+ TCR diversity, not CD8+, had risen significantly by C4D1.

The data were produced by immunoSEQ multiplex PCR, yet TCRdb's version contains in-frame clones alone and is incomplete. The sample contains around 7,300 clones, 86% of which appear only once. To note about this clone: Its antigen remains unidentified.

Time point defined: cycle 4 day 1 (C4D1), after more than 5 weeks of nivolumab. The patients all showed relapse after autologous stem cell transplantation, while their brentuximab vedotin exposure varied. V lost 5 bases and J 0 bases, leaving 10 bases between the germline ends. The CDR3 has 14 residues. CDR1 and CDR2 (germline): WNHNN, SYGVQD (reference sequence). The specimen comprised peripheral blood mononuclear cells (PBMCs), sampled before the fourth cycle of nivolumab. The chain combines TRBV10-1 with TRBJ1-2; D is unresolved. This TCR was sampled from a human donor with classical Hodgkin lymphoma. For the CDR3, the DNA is TGCGCCAGCAGTCCTCACCGGGCTAACTATGGCTACACCTTC. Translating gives CASSPHRANYGYTF.